This T cell receptor (beta chain) is drawn from a study of technical replicates of blood from several donors. Only in-frame clones appear in the TCRdb table, and some are missing; sequencing was by immunoSEQ multiplex PCR. The sample records more than 50,000 clones, around nine tenths being singletons. The CDR3 covers 18 residues. With 4 bases clipped from V and 2 bases from J, the junction kept 15 bases outside the gene matches. In germline, CDR1 is SGHRS, CDR2 YFSETQ. The J gene is TRBJ2-5, the V gene TRBV5-1; 9 positions match TRBD2. Sequenced input: PBMCs. This sequence was found in a human donor in good health. Some clones in this sample may be carry-over from other donors' samples. The CDR3 loop reads CASSRGSSGASGQETQYF. In nucleotides, the CDR3 is TGCGCCAGCAGCCGGGGGTCTAGCGGGGCCTCGGGGCAAGAGACCCAGTACTTC.